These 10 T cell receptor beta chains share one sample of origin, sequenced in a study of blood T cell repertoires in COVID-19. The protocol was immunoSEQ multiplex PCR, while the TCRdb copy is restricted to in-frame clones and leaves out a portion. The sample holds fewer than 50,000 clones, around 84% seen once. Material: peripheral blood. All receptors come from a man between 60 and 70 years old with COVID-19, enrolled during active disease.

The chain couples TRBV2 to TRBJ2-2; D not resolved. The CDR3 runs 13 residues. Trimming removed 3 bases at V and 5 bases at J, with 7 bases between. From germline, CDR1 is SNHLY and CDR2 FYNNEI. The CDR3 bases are TGTGCCAGCAGTGATAAGAGGACCGGGGAGCTGTTTTTT. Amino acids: CASSDKRTGELFF.

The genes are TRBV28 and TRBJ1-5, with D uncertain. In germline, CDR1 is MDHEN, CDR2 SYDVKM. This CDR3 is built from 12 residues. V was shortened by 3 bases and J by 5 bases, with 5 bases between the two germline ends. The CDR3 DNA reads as TGTGCCAGCAGTTTTAGTGATCAGCCCCAGCATTTT. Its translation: CASSFSDQPQHF.

The CDR3: CASSPSLEKTNEKLFF. CDR3 DNA sequence: TGTGCCAGCAGCCCTAGTCTCGAGAAAACTAATGAAAAACTGTTTTTT. V gene TRBV5-6 combines with J gene TRBJ1-4, with D uncertain. V lost 4 bases and J 1 base, leaving 14 bases between the germline ends. The CDR3 consists of 16 residues. In germline, CDR1 is SGHDT, CDR2 YYEEEE. Full variable domain (outside the CDR3, taken from reference TRBV5-6 and TRBJ1-4): DAGVTQSPTHLIKTRGQQVTLRCSPKSGHDTVSWYQQALGQGPQFIFQYYEEEERQRGNFPDRFSGHQFPNYSSELNVNALLLGDSALYLCASSPSLEKTNEKLFFGSGTQLSVL.

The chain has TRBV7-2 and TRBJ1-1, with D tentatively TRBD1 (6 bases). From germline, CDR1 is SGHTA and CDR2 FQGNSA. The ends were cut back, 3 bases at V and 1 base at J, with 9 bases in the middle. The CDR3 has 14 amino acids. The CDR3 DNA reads TGTGCCAGCAGCTTCGCCAGGGGGAACACTGAAGCTTTCTTT. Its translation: CASSFARGNTEAFF.

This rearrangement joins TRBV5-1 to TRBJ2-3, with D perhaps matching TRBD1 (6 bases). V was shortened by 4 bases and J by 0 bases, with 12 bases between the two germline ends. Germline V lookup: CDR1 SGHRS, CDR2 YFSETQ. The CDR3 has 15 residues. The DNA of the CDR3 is TGCGCCAGCAGCCCACCGACAGGTAGCACAGATACGCAGTATTTT. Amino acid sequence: CASSPPTGSTDTQYF.

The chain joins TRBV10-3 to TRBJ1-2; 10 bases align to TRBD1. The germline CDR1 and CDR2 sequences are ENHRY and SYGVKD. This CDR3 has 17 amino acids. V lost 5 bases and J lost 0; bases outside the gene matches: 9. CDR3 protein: CAISLRDRGPTNYGYTF. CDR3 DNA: TGTGCCATCAGTCTCCGGGACAGGGGCCCTACTAACTATGGCTACACCTTC.

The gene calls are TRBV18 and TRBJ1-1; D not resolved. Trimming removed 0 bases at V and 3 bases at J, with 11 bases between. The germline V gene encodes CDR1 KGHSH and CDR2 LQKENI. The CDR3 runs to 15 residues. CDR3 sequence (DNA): TGTGCCAGCTCACCACCGAATAAGAGGGACACTGAAGCTTTCTTT. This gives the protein CASSPPNKRDTEAFF.

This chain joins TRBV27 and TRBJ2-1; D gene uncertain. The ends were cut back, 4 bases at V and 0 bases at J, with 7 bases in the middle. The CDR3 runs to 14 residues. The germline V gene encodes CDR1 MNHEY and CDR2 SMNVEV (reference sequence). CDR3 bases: TGTGCCAGCAGTTCTCTCAGCTCCTACAATGAGCAGTTCTTC. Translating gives CASSSLSSYNEQFF.

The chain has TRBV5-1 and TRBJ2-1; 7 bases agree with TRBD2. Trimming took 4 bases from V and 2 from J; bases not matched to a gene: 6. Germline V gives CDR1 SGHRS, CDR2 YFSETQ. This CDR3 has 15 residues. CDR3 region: CASSGPSGPYNEQFF. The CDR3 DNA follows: TGCGCCAGCAGCGGCCCTAGCGGACCCTACAATGAGCAGTTCTTC. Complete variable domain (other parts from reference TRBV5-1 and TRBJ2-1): KAGVTQTPRYLIKTRGQQVTLSCSPISGHRSVSWYQQTPGQGLQFLFEYFSETQRNKGNFPGRFSGRQFSNSRSEMNVSTLELGDSALYLCASSGPSGPYNEQFFGPGTRLTVL.

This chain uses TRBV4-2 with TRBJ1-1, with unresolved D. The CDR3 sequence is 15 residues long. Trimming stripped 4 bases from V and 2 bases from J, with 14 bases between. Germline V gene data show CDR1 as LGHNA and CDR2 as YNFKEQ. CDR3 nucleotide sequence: TGTGCCAGCAGCCGCCTCCCAGGCATTAACACTGAAGCTTTCTTT. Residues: CASSRLPGINTEAFF.